The 14 T cell receptor beta chains reported below all come from one sample, sequenced in a study of Tregs in tolerant kidney transplant recipients. Clones were sequenced by immunoSEQ multiplex PCR, and TCRdb holds only the in-frame ones, with some missing. Among some 250,000 clones listed, about 80% were seen once. The source material was CD4+ T cells from blood. These receptors all stem from a human donor in good health.

The chain recombines TRBV2 with TRBJ1-1; 11 positions agree with TRBD1. The V gene end was trimmed by 3 bases and the J gene end by 3 bases; junction bases not matched to a gene: 6. CDR1 is SNHLY, CDR2 FYNNEI, per germline. The CDR3 consists of 16 residues. CDR3 residues: CASSERTGGLDTEAFF. The CDR3 DNA sequence: TGTGCCAGCAGTGAGCGGACAGGGGGCTTGGACACTGAAGCTTTCTTT. The whole variable domain, filled in from reference TRBV2 and TRBJ1-1, reads EPEVTQTPSHQVTQMGQEVILRCVPISNHLYFYWYRQILGQKVEFLVSFYNNEISEKSEIFDDQFSVERPDGSNFTLKIRSTKLEDSAMYFCASSERTGGLDTEAFFGQGTRLTVV.

The genes are TRBV11-3 and TRBJ2-1, with D possibly being TRBD2 (5 bases). Trimming shortened V by 5 bases and J by 15 bases, and 23 bases separated the two germline ends. The CDR3 loop spans 14 amino acids. Per germline, CDR1 SGHNT and CDR2 YENEEA. In nucleotides, the CDR3 is TGTGCCAGCAGCCAGAGGGCGAAGGCGGCTAAGTTGTTCTTC. This translates into CASSQRAKAAKLFF.

Worth noting for this clone: At one boundary the junction diverges from the germline segment, which might be a read error. The CDR3 sequence: CASSVERGASYEQYF. The CDR3 DNA follows: TGTGCCAGCAGCGTAGAGCGGGGGGCATCCTACGAGCAGTACTTC. The J gene is TRBJ2-7, the V gene TRBV11-2, with 9 nucleotides matching TRBD2. Germline V gene sequence: CDR1 SGHAT, CDR2 FQNNGV. This CDR3 contains 15 residues.

The chain combines TRBV18 with TRBJ2-1; 8 bases are shared with TRBD2. Trimming removed 0 bases from V and 8 bases from J; junction bases left unmatched: 9. Germline CDR1 and CDR2: KGHSH and LQKENI. CDR3 length equals 16 residues. Here the CDR3 DNA reads TGTGCCAGCTCACCACCGTTCGGTAGCGGGAAGGATGAGCAGTTCTTC. This codes for CASSPPFGSGKDEQFF.

CDR3 sequence (DNA): TGTGCCAGCTCCCCCGGGACTAGTTCCTATGAGCAGTTCTTC. It specifies CASSPGTSSYEQFF. The genes are TRBV18 and TRBJ2-1, with 8 bases that match TRBD2. The CDR3 consists of 14 residues. The V segment lost 6 bases and the J segment 8 bases; nucleotides outside the gene matches: 9. CDR1 KGHSH and CDR2 LQKENI come from the germline V gene.

The sample holds a few counts of this clone. This chain joins TRBV6-6 and TRBJ2-7; possible D gene TRBD2, 6 bases. Germline V gene lookup returns CDR1 MNHNY and CDR2 SVGAGI (reference sequence). V dropped 8 bases and J dropped 5 bases, with 16 bases sitting between them. This CDR3 has 13 residues. CDR3 nucleotide sequence: TGTGCCAGCCGCCTAAGGGAGGTCGACGAGCAGTACTTC. Its protein is CASRLREVDEQYF.

CDR3 region: CASSTDRRNQPQHF. CDR3 nucleotide sequence: TGTGCCAGCAGTACGGACAGGAGAAATCAGCCCCAGCATTTT. V usage is TRBV6-5 and J usage is TRBJ1-5, with TRBD1 identical over 7 bases. Germline trimming cut 5 bases from V and 4 bases from J; bases unmatched to any gene: 5. This CDR3 is 14 amino acids long. Germline lookup yields CDR1 MNHEY and CDR2 SVGAGI.

The rearrangement links TRBV6-5 to TRBJ2-2; D gene ambiguous. V was clipped by 5 bases and J by 0 bases, with 7 bases between them. Germline assignment: CDR1 MNHEY and CDR2 SVGAGI. The CDR3 runs 14 residues. The CDR3: CASSVISNTGELFF. CDR3 bases: TGTGCCAGCAGTGTGATCTCGAACACCGGGGAGCTGTTTTTT.

The V call is TRBV7-3, the J call TRBJ2-7; 9 positions agree with TRBD1. The germline V gene has CDR1 SGHTA and CDR2 FQGTGA. The CDR3 extends over 15 amino acids. Trimming at V came to 2 bases and at J to 4 bases, leaving 6 bases not matched to a gene. The DNA for the CDR3 is TGTGCCAGCAGCTTAGTTGGACAGGGGCCGTACGAGCAGTACTTC. Its translation is CASSLVGQGPYEQYF. Complete variable domain (other parts from reference TRBV7-3 and TRBJ2-7): GAGVSQTPSNKVTEKGKYVELRCDPISGHTALYWYRQSLGQGPEFLIYFQGTGAADDSGLPNDRFFAVRPEGSVSTLKIQRTERGDSAVYLCASSLVGQGPYEQYFGPGTRLTVT.

Of note for this clone: Other DNA sequences in this sample translate to the same CDR3. The chain is built from TRBV19 and TRBJ1-5, with D possibly being TRBD1 (5 bases). CDR1 and CDR2 from the germline V gene are LNHDA and SQIVND (reference sequence). The CDR3 sequence is 13 residues long. Trimming removed 2 bases from V and 5 bases from J, with 7 bases in between. CDR3 sequence reads: CASSILGDQPQHF. CDR3 sequence (DNA): TGTGCCAGTAGTATATTAGGGGATCAGCCCCAGCATTTT.

This chain uses TRBV5-4 with TRBJ2-5, with a tentative D call TRBD1 (7 bases). This CDR3 contains 14 residues. The V gene lost 0 bases and the J gene lost 4 bases, with 10 bases spanning the gap. Germline CDR1 reads SGHNT; CDR2 reads YYREEE (reference sequence). The chain's CDR3 is CASSLVQGGETQYF. For the CDR3, the DNA is TGTGCCAGCAGCTTGGTCCAGGGGGGAGAGACCCAGTACTTC.

This clone was detected once. The J gene is TRBJ2-2, the V gene TRBV28, with TRBD2 identical over 13 bases. V lost 3 bases to trimming and J lost 6 bases; unmatched junction nucleotides: 4. This CDR3 contains 16 residues. Germline V gene data show CDR1 as MDHEN and CDR2 as SYDVKM. CDR3 loop: CASSFTSGRVAGELFF. The CDR3 region has the DNA TGTGCCAGCAGTTTCACTAGCGGGAGGGTTGCCGGGGAGCTGTTTTTT.

The V and J genes are TRBV11-2 and TRBJ1-3; the D is unclear. There are 16 residues in the CDR3. Germline values: CDR1 SGHAT, CDR2 FQNNGV. The ends were cut back, 0 bases at V and 2 bases at J, with 11 bases in the middle. For the CDR3, the DNA is TGTGCCAGCAGCTTAGACACCAGACGTACTGGAAACACCATATATTTT. Translation: CASSLDTRRTGNTIYF.

This clone was detected only once. The chain employs TRBV9 and TRBJ2-2; D is unclear. CDR3 length equals 17 residues. Germline V gene sequence: CDR1 SGDLS, CDR2 YYNGEE. V lost 0 bases and J lost 0, with 12 bases in between. CDR3 protein: CASSVDMASANTGELFF. In DNA, the CDR3 is TGTGCCAGCAGCGTAGATATGGCGTCCGCGAACACCGGGGAGCTGTTTTTT.